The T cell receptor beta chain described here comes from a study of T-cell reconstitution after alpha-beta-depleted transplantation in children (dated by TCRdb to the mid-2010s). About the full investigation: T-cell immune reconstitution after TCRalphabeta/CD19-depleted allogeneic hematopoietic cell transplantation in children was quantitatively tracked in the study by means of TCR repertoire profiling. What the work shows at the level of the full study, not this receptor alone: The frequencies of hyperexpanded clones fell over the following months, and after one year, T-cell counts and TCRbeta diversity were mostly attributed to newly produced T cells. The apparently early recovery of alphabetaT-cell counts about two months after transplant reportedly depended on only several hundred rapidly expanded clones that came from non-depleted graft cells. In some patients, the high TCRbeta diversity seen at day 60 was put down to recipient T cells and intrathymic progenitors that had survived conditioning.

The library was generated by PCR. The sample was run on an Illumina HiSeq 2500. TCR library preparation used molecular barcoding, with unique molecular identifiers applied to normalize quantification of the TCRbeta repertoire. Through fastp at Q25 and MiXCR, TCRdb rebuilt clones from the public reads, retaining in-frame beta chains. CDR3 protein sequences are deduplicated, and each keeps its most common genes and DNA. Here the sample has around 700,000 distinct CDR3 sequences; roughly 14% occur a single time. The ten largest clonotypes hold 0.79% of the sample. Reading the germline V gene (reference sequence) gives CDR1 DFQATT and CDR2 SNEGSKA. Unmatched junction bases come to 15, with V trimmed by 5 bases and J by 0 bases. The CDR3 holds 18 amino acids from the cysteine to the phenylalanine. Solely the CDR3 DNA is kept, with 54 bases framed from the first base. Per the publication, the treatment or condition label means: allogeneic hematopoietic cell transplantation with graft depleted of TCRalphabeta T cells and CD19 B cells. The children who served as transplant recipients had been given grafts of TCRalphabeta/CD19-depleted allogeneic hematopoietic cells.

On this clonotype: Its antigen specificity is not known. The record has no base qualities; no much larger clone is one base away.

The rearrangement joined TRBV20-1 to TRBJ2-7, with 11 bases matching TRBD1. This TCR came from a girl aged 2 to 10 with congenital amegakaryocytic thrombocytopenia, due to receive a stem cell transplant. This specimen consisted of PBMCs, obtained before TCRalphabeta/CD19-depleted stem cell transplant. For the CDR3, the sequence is CSAPKGDRGGVASYEQYF. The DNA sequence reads TGCAGTGCTCCGAAGGGGGACAGGGGGGGTGTGGCCTCCTACGAGCAGTACTTC.